One and the same sample provided the 23 T cell receptor beta chains below, sequenced in a study of shared clonotypes between healthy human individuals. TCRdb keeps only in-frame clones here, not all; method: immunoSEQ multiplex PCR. Found here are 630,000 or so clones, 95% to 98% of them singletons; the top ten hold roughly 0.29%. CD45RO-negative, CCR7-positively selected cells formed the naive CD8 fraction, excluding terminally differentiated effector memory CD45RA+ cells. Sequenced material: naive CD8+ T cells sorted from blood. The receptors were sampled from a man aged 25-45 years in good health.

V usage is TRBV6-6 and J usage is TRBJ1-5; D might be TRBD1 (5 bases). From germline, CDR1 is MNHNY and CDR2 SVGAGI (reference sequence). The V end was cut by 6 bases, the J end by 1 base, with 10 bases between. This CDR3 spans 14 amino acids. The CDR3 here is CASRLGVSNQPQHF. DNA of the CDR3: TGTGCCAGCAGGCTGGGGGTGAGCAATCAGCCCCAGCATTTT.

J is TRBJ2-7 and V is TRBV4-2; D may correspond to TRBD1 or TRBD2 (5 bases each). Germline V gene data show CDR1 as LGHNA and CDR2 as YNFKEQ. This CDR3 is built from 15 residues. Trimming cost V 1 base and J 2 bases, with 12 bases left between them. DNA for the CDR3: TGTGCCAGCAGCCAAGTCGTTGGGGGTCCCTACGAGCAGTACTTC. It translates to CASSQVVGGPYEQYF.

V usage is TRBV7-8 and J usage is TRBJ2-5, with a tentative D call TRBD2 (6 bases). Looked up from germline, CDR1 is SGHVS and CDR2 is FQNEAQ. V dropped 5 bases and J dropped 2 bases, with 18 bases sitting between them. This CDR3 has 16 amino acids. As DNA, the CDR3 is TGTGCCAGCAGCGGGGAAGCTCGGGACTTACAAGAGACCCAGTACTTC. Its translation is CASSGEARDLQETQYF.

The chain combines TRBV4-1 with TRBJ2-3, with D hard to call. Germline CDR1 and CDR2: MGHRA and YSYEKL. V lost 1 base, J lost 6 bases, and 5 bases lay in between. CDR3 size: 12 residues. In DNA form, the CDR3 reads TGCGCCAGCAGCCAAGTCTATGATACGCAGTATTTT. It yields the protein CASSQVYDTQYF.

V and J are TRBV11-2 and TRBJ1-2, with D perhaps TRBD1 (6 bases). Germline V gene sequence: CDR1 SGHAT, CDR2 FQNNGV. V was trimmed by 7 bases and J by 2 bases, leaving 11 bases between them. The CDR3 spans 13 residues. The CDR3 loop is CASNLGHNYGYTF. For the CDR3, the DNA is TGTGCCAGCAACCTGGGACACAACTATGGCTACACCTTC.

The J gene is TRBJ1-2, the V gene TRBV6-5; D not certain. The germline CDR1 and CDR2 sequences are MNHEY and SVGAGI. The V end was cut by 2 bases, the J end by 6 bases, with 10 bases between. The CDR3 is made up of 13 amino acids. The CDR3 bases are TGTGCCAGCAGTTACACGGCCAAGAATGGCTACACCTTC. Protein product: CASSYTAKNGYTF.

The V gene is TRBV7-9, the J gene TRBJ2-1, with 13 nucleotides matching TRBD2. V shed 5 bases and J 8 bases; nucleotides not matched to a gene: 12. Germline values: CDR1 SEHNR, CDR2 FQNEAQ (reference sequence). The CDR3 sequence is 17 residues long. The CDR3 spells CASSPRTSGSNLDEQFF. DNA of the CDR3: TGTGCCAGCAGCCCAAGGACTAGCGGGAGTAATCTAGATGAGCAGTTCTTC.

The genes are TRBV9 and TRBJ2-2; D is tentatively TRBD1 or TRBD2 (5 bases each). Trimming took off 4 bases at V and 4 bases at J, with 23 bases between the two ends. The V gene's germline CDR1 is SGDLS and CDR2 YYNGEE. This CDR3 spans 18 amino acids. CDR3 sequence (DNA): TGTGCCAGCAGCCCACGGGACCCCGGAATATATCGCACCGGGGAGCTGTTTTTT. Translation: CASSPRDPGIYRTGELFF.

Comments on this clone: At one boundary the junction diverges from the germline segment, which might be a read error. V and J are TRBV7-7 and TRBJ2-5; 7 bases match TRBD1. Germline CDR1 and CDR2: SSHAT and FNYEAQ (reference sequence). The CDR3 length is 13 residues. The CDR3 protein is CASSSQGYETQYF. The CDR3, as DNA: TGTGCTAGCAGCTCACAGGGGTACGAGACCCAGTACTTC.

V usage is TRBV10-3 and J usage is TRBJ1-5; D call uncertain. Trimming took 3 bases from V and 7 from J, leaving 16 bases between them. Germline values: CDR1 ENHRY, CDR2 SYGVKD. The CDR3 runs to 15 residues. Here the CDR3 DNA reads TGTGCCATCAGTGAAACGGGAGGGATCGTGCAGCCCCAGCATTTT. As protein: CAISETGGIVQPQHF.

The chain is built from TRBV19 and TRBJ1-3; D is unresolved. Germline CDR1 is LNHDA and CDR2 is SQIVND (reference sequence). Trimming stripped 4 bases from V and 0 bases from J, with 10 bases between. The CDR3 extends over 15 amino acids. In DNA form, the CDR3 reads TGTGCCAGTAGTACATACGGCTACTCTGGAAACACCATATATTTT. Amino acid sequence: CASSTYGYSGNTIYF.

This chain connects TRBV27 to TRBJ1-5; TRBD1 is a possible D gene (6 bases). The germline V gene has CDR1 MNHEY and CDR2 SMNVEV (reference sequence). The CDR3 has 14 residues. V was pared by 7 bases and J by 0 bases, with 10 bases between. Here the CDR3 DNA reads TGTGCCAGCAACGCACAGGGTAGCAATCAGCCCCAGCATTTT. This gives the protein CASNAQGSNQPQHF.

The table lists this clone with a count of one. The chain has TRBV7-9 and TRBJ1-2; D uncertain. Germline V gene data show CDR1 as SEHNR and CDR2 as FQNEAQ (reference sequence). The CDR3 runs 15 residues. Trimming cost V 3 bases and J 0 bases, with 11 bases left between them. DNA for the CDR3: TGTGCCAGCAGCTTTCTCCGGACCGCTAACTATGGCTACACCTTC. Protein product: CASSFLRTANYGYTF.

J is TRBJ1-5 and V is TRBV27; unclear D gene. Trimming pared 3 bases from V and 7 bases from J, leaving 10 bases between. This CDR3 contains 13 residues. Germline values: CDR1 MNHEY, CDR2 SMNVEV (reference sequence). The CDR3 bases are TGTGCCAGCAGTTTTTTCGTAGGCCAGCCCCAGCATTTT. Residues: CASSFFVGQPQHF.

V usage is TRBV6-7 and J usage is TRBJ2-5; 11 positions agree with TRBD2. TRBV6-7 is an ORF, with its function uncertain. The CDR3 has 18 amino acids. The V and J ends lost 6 bases and 5 bases, in that order; junction bases with no gene match: 17. In nucleotides, the CDR3 is TGTGCCAGCAGCCCAATGCCCTTTAGCGGGAGGGCGGGGGAGACCCAGTACTTC. Translated: CASSPMPFSGRAGETQYF.

The rearrangement joins TRBV11-2 to TRBJ2-1; possibly TRBD1 for D (5 bases). CDR3 length equals 15 residues. Germline CDR1 is SGHAT and CDR2 is FQNNGV. V shed 1 base and J shed 5 bases, with 12 bases lying between them. The CDR3 DNA reads as TGTGCCAGCAGCTTAGGTTCAGGGTACCACAATGAGCAGTTCTTC. Protein product: CASSLGSGYHNEQFF.

This chain joins TRBV10-1 and TRBJ2-1; no definite D call. CDR1 is WNHNN, CDR2 SYGVQD, per germline (reference sequence). The V gene lost 2 bases and the J gene lost 5 bases, with 10 bases spanning the gap. CDR3 size: 14 residues. The CDR3 bases are TGCGCCAGCAGTGAGGACGCAATAAACAATGAGCAGTTCTTC. Translation: CASSEDAINNEQFF.

The chain combines TRBV19 with TRBJ2-5, with no clear D. Trimming shortened V by 0 bases and J by 4 bases, and 15 bases separated the two germline ends. There are 16 residues in the CDR3. From germline, CDR1 is LNHDA and CDR2 SQIVND (reference sequence). CDR3 sequence: CASSIDLELSGETQYF. CDR3 DNA: TGTGCCAGTAGTATAGACCTAGAGTTGTCAGGAGAGACCCAGTACTTC. The full variable domain, rest sourced from reference TRBV19 and TRBJ2-5, is DGGITQSPKYLFRKEGQNVTLSCEQNLNHDAMYWYRQDPGQGLRLIYYSQIVNDFQKGDIAEGYSVSREKKESFPLTVTSAQKNPTAFYLCASSIDLELSGETQYFGPGTRLLVL.

The V and J genes are TRBV7-9 and TRBJ2-1, with 9 bases lining up with TRBD2. The CDR3 consists of 15 residues. The trim removed 5 bases at V and 4 bases at J, leaving 6 bases unmatched. Germline V gene sequence: CDR1 SEHNR, CDR2 FQNEAQ (reference sequence). As DNA, the CDR3 is TGTGCCAGCAGCCCCCGGACTAGCGTTTACAATGAGCAGTTCTTC. Translation gives CASSPRTSVYNEQFF.

The V and J genes are TRBV6-5 and TRBJ2-7, with 8 bases that match TRBD2. Per the germline V gene, CDR1 is MNHEY and CDR2 is SVGAGI. J gave up 4 bases and V 4 bases, and 6 bases lay outside the gene matches. CDR3 length: 14 residues. CDR3 protein: CASSSGLASYEQYF. CDR3 DNA: TGTGCCAGCAGTTCAGGACTAGCCTCATACGAGCAGTACTTC.

The genes are TRBV21-1 and TRBJ2-5; the table's D call, TRBD2, was not checked against the DNA. TRBV21-1 has pseudogene status. The CDR3 is 17 amino acids. CDR3 amino acids: CASSNSIRGSLQETQYF. CDR3 nucleotide sequence: TGTGCCAGCAGCAACTCCATTCGCGGGAGCCTTCAAGAGACCCAGTACTTC.

This sequence joins TRBV6-6 and TRBJ2-7, with D maybe TRBD1 (6 bases). CDR3 length: 15 residues. Looked up from germline, CDR1 is MNHNY and CDR2 is SVGAGI (reference sequence). V was clipped by 8 bases and J by 3 bases, with 20 bases between them. The CDR3 nucleotides are TGTGCCAGCGGGGCAAGAGGACAGCTTGGCTACGAGCAGTACTTC. Residues: CASGARGQLGYEQYF.

The rearrangement links TRBV28 to TRBJ2-7; no reliable D call. Germline CDR1 reads MDHEN; CDR2 reads SYDVKM. This CDR3 contains 14 residues. V gave up 2 bases and J gave up 5 bases, with 13 bases separating them. The CDR3 loop reads CASSLRLDINEQYF. CDR3 nucleotides: TGTGCCAGCAGTTTAAGGCTAGATATCAACGAGCAGTACTTC.